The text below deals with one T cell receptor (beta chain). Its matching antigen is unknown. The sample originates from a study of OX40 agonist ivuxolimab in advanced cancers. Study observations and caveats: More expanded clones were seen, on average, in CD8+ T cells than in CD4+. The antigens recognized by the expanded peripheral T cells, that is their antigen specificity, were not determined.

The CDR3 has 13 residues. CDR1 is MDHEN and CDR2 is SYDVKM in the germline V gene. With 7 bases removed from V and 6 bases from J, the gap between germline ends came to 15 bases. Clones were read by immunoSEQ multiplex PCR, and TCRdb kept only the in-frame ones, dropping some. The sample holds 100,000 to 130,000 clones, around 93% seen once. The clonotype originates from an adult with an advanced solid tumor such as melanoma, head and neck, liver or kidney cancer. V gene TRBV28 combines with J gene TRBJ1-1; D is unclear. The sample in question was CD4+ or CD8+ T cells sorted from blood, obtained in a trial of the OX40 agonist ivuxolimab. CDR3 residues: CASTKPNGAEAFF. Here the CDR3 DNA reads TGTGCCAGCACAAAACCGAACGGGGCTGAAGCTTTCTTT.